This T cell receptor beta chain was observed in a study of blood T cell repertoires in COVID-19. Profiled with immunoSEQ multiplex PCR; TCRdb holds only in-frame clones, not every one. The sample lists some 300,000 clones, about 88% occurring once. CDR3 length: 12 amino acids. CDR1 is SGHTS and CDR2 is YDEGEE in the germline V gene. V gave up 5 bases and J gave up 2 bases; unmatched junction bases: 0. Input material: PBMCs or T cells enriched from blood (not recorded which). The V gene is TRBV5-8, the J gene TRBJ1-2; TRBD1 matches 7 bases. The sequence came from a woman aged 60-75 years in a cohort exposed to, infected with or recovered from COVID-19 (not recorded which). The CDR3 DNA reads as TGTGCCAGCAGACAGGGGAACTATGGCTACACCTTC. Encoded protein: CASRQGNYGYTF.